This record concerns one T cell receptor beta chain sequence. What antigen it recognizes has not been identified. Per-nucleotide qualities are absent, and no much larger clonotype sits a single base away. These data are taken from a study of T cell responses to AZD1222 COVID-19 vaccine (dated by TCRdb to about 2021). Broadly, across the study: AZD1222 recipients whose second dose came at about 4 weeks and those whose second dose came at about 12 weeks were combined into one group, since spike-specific TCR depth and breadth did not differ between the two schedules. A total of over 230 trial participants underwent TCR sequencing, of whom about 200 had received two doses of AZD1222 and approximately 26 had received two doses of the MenACWY control vaccine. Trial participants were enrolled into age subgroups of 18-55, 56-69 and 70-plus years, which contained approximately 150, 28 and 58 TCR-sequenced participants, respectively. Points the paper makes about the study in general: After two AZD1222 doses, spike-specific TCR breadth and depth were significantly higher than at day 0 and than in MenACWY recipients. Reportedly, almost half of the unique spike-specific TCRs recognized epitopes lying outside the regions that are mutated in the B.1.351 and B.1.1.7 variants. Because no samples from the day 14 peak response were available, repertoires could be characterized only after the peak T cell response. The 56-69-year group was small, and its depth increase did not reach significance, likely because of low power. CD4 TCRs associated with the vaccine covered the entire spike protein, and the dominant responses were in regions 160-218 and 743-854. Participants were mostly white British and included more females than males, and it was suggested by the authors that clonal diversity may have been underestimated. Conclusions about previously exposed vaccinees are limited, since just six or seven AZD1222 recipients were seropositive for SARS-CoV-2 at baseline.

The CDR3 regions of human TCRbeta chains were subjected to immunosequencing. The authors' pipeline ran thus. TCRs in the repertoires were matched against a reference library of SARS-CoV-2-specific TCRs that had been generated with the MIRA antigen-specificity platform. Breadth was defined as the fraction of unique TCRs that were SARS-CoV-2-associated. Depth was defined as the fraction of total T cells that were SARS-CoV-2-associated. Each spike-specific TCR was assigned to its reactive spike region and to a CD4 or CD8 class using the MIRA data. Log10-transformed breadth and depth values were compared by one-way ANOVA with Sidak's multiple comparisons tests. The clones in this table, taken by TCRdb from immuneACCESS, are in-frame only. Not every clone is retained; where verified, under half of the shortfall comes from an unresolved V gene, and the cause of the rest is unknown. The V and J calls and clone size are taken from that table; D and trimming were inferred from the DNA. This sample is represented by approximately 110,000 clones; more than 85% of them were singletons. In total, the top ten clones hold roughly 10% of the sample.

The CDR3, cysteine through phenylalanine, is 16 amino acids long. Kept here is only the CDR3 DNA, which spans 48 bases and is read in frame from base 1. Germline trimming: 5 bases from V, 1 base from J; junction bases outside gene matches: 9. The germline V gene specifies SGHTA as CDR1 and FQGNSA as CDR2. Explained via the paper, the time point label denotes: baseline before first vaccination. Samples from vaccinated people were obtained from the UK trials COV001 and COV002, which included a single-blind randomized controlled phase 2/3 trial of AZD1222 (ChAdOx1 nCoV-19) in healthy adults. For TCRbeta chain sequencing, PBMC samples were collected from trial participants at day 0 and at day 28 after the second dose.

Sequenced here: peripheral blood, sampled on day 0 of AZD1222 vaccination. The sequence joins TRBV7-2 to TRBJ2-3, with 7 middle bases fitting TRBD2. This clonotype was sampled from an adult in good health. The nucleotide sequence reads as follows: TGTGCCAGCAGCAGCGGGGTCCTAGCGGGCACAGATACGCAGTATTTT. Its protein is CASSSGVLAGTDTQYF.